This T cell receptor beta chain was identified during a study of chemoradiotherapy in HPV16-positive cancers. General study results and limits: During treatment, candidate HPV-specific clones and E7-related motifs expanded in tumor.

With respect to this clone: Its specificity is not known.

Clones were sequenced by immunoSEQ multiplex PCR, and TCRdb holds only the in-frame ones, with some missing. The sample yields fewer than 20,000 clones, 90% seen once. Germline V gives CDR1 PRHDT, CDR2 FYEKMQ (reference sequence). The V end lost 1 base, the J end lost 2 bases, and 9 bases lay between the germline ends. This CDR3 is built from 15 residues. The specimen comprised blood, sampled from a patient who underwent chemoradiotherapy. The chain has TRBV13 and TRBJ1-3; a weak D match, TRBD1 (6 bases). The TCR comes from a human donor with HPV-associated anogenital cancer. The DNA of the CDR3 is TGTGCCAGCAGCTTAGAGGGGGGGGCTGGAAACACCATATATTTT. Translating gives CASSLEGGAGNTIYF.